One sample yielded the 5 T cell receptor beta chains listed below, sequenced in a study of lymphopenia after photon versus proton radiotherapy. Produced via immunoSEQ multiplex PCR; TCRdb's table is partial and in-frame only. The sample yields about 35,000 clones, more than 85% seen once. The sample consisted of peripheral blood, taken from a patient treated with photon-based radiotherapy. These receptors all come from a man aged 60-69 years with cholangiocarcinoma.

The V gene is TRBV7-9, the J gene TRBJ2-5; no clear D gene. V was clipped by 4 bases and J by 0 bases, with 12 bases between them. The CDR3 contains 15 residues. Germline values: CDR1 SEHNR, CDR2 FQNEAQ (reference sequence). The CDR3 protein is CASSSPEGYQETQYF. The CDR3 DNA sequence: TGTGCCAGCAGCTCCCCAGAAGGGTACCAAGAGACCCAGTACTTC.

The chain recombines TRBV7-2 with TRBJ1-2; D unresolved. Germline CDR1 and CDR2: SGHTA and FQGNSA. This CDR3 is 13 amino acids long. With 1 base removed from V and 0 bases from J, the gap between germline ends came to 3 bases. CDR3 coding DNA: TGTGCCAGCAGCTTAGGGCCTAACTATGGCTACACCTTC. This gives the protein CASSLGPNYGYTF.

The chain uses TRBV9 and TRBJ2-1; possible D gene TRBD2, 5 bases. Germline V gene lookup returns CDR1 SGDLS and CDR2 YYNGEE. The CDR3 covers 12 residues. Trimming cost V 3 bases and J 10 bases, with 11 bases left between them. CDR3 in DNA: TGTGCCAGCAGCGAGAATAGCGCAGAGCAGTTCTTC. Translated: CASSENSAEQFF.

This clone has a single count. This chain joins TRBV2 and TRBJ2-5; perhaps TRBD1 as D (6 bases). The germline V gene encodes CDR1 SNHLY and CDR2 FYNNEI. The CDR3 is made up of 14 amino acids. V dropped 7 bases and J dropped 4 bases, with 16 bases sitting between them. The CDR3 DNA is TGTGCCAGCAAAGTGGGGGCGCAAACAGAGACCCAGTACTTC. Protein product: CASKVGAQTETQYF.

In this sample, this clone turned up a few times. This chain links TRBV11-3 with TRBJ2-3; TRBD1 matches 10 bases. The CDR3 totals 15 residues. CDR1 is SGHNT, CDR2 YENEEA, per germline. V was clipped by 5 bases and J by 3 bases; unmatched bases: 5. CDR3 coding DNA: TGTGCCAGCAGCCCAAGACAGGGGGCTACAGATACGCAGTATTTT. This translates into CASSPRQGATDTQYF.